The 25 T cell receptor beta chains presented below share a single source sample, sequenced in a study of blood T cells in healthy people across ages. PCR was performed a second time for 7 to 11 cycles using a sample-barcoded 5' primer and a J-beta primer mix. MiXCR, run by TCRdb on the 5' RACE reads, gives a single entry per CDR3 protein. Of fewer than 1.5 million distinct CDR3 sequences listed, 42% are singletons. The sequencing sample was made of blood. Every receptor here comes from a woman between 18 and 29 years old in good health.

The V and J genes are TRBV7-9 and TRBJ1-1; TRBD1 is a possible D gene (6 bases). The length of the CDR3 is 13 residues. Germline CDR1 and CDR2: SEHNR and FQNEAQ (reference sequence). V lost 6 bases and J 10 bases, leaving 18 bases between the germline ends. CDR3 sequence: CASRFAGTSGAFF. CDR3 coding DNA: TGTGCCAGCAGATTTGCCGGGACATCCGGAGCTTTCTTT.

The J gene is TRBJ2-7, the V gene TRBV9; TRBD2 might be the D (6 bases). CDR3 length equals 15 residues. Looked up from germline, CDR1 is SGDLS and CDR2 is YYNGEE. Between the trimmed V and J ends, which lost 0 bases and 2 bases, there was a span of 12 bases. Here the CDR3 DNA reads TGTGCCAGCAGCGTAGATGGGGACTTTACCTACGAGCAGTACTTC. Its protein product is CASSVDGDFTYEQYF.

The genes are TRBV12-3 or TRBV12-4 and TRBJ1-1, with 7 bases that match TRBD1. V gave up 2 bases and J gave up 6 bases; unmatched junction bases: 6. This CDR3 region has 14 residues. CDR3 nucleotide sequence: TGTGCCAGCAGTTTATCGACAGGGCGGCCTGAAGCTTTCTTT. Protein sequence: CASSLSTGRPEAFF.

This chain uses TRBV6-1 with TRBJ2-3; D remains unclear. Trimming cost V 8 bases and J 3 bases, with 18 bases left between them. The CDR3 loop spans 15 amino acids. Germline CDR1 MNHNS, CDR2 SASEGT. The chain's CDR3 is CASLTTLGKTDTQYF. As DNA, the CDR3 is TGTGCCAGCCTAACCACCCTGGGGAAGACAGATACGCAGTATTTT.

This clonotype was seen at least ten times. The genes are TRBV12-3 or TRBV12-4 and TRBJ1-4, with D tentatively TRBD1 (5 bases). V was clipped by 7 bases and J by 8 bases, with 14 bases between them. CDR3 size: 13 residues. The chain's CDR3 is CASTPGLGEKLFF. The CDR3 DNA reads TGTGCCAGCACCCCAGGGCTTGGGGAAAAACTGTTTTTT.

This rearrangement joins TRBV20-1 to TRBJ2-7; TRBD1 might be the D (6 bases). Trimming pared 0 bases from V and 6 bases from J, leaving 15 bases between. The CDR3 has 14 amino acids. Germline V lookup: CDR1 DFQATT, CDR2 SNEGSKA (reference sequence). The CDR3 reads CSARDSRGEREQYF. CDR3 DNA: TGCAGTGCTAGAGATAGCAGGGGAGAGCGCGAGCAGTACTTC.

This clonotype was seen only a few times. The chain joins TRBV6-1 to TRBJ1-5; 7 nucleotides align to TRBD1. The CDR3 sequence is 23 residues long. Germline loops: CDR1 MNHNS, CDR2 SASEGT. Germline trimming cut 7 bases from V and 4 bases from J; bases unmatched to any gene: 34. The CDR3 loop is CASKGSTILQIMAWTGGNQPQHF. In nucleotides, the CDR3 is TGTGCCAGCAAGGGAAGCACCATTCTCCAGATCATGGCCTGGACAGGCGGAAATCAGCCCCAGCATTTT.

This chain connects TRBV4-1 to TRBJ2-3; D call uncertain. Trimming took off 1 base at V and 4 bases at J, with 15 bases between the two ends. The CDR3 spans 16 residues. CDR1 MGHRA and CDR2 YSYEKL come from the germline V gene. The CDR3 region is CASSQGGWVGADTQYF. The CDR3, as DNA: TGCGCCAGCAGCCAAGGGGGTTGGGTCGGCGCAGATACGCAGTATTTT.

The chain is built from TRBV7-6 and TRBJ1-6; D may be TRBD1 (5 bases). The CDR3 length is 14 residues. Germline CDR1 and CDR2: SGHVS and FNYEAQ. The germline V and J ends were trimmed by 6 bases and 5 bases, with 11 bases remaining between them. As DNA, the CDR3 is TGTGCCAGCAGGCCGACAGCGAATAATTCACCCCTCCACTTT. Translating gives CASRPTANNSPLHF. Using reference TRBV7-6 and TRBJ1-6 for the parts outside the CDR3, the full variable domain is GAGVSQSPRYKVTKRGQDVALRCDPISGHVSLYWYRQALGQGPEFLTYFNYEAQQDKSGLPNDRFSAERPEGSISTLTIQRTEQRDSAMYRCASRPTANNSPLHFGNGTRLTVT.

This clonotype turned up a few times. The chain employs TRBV15 and TRBJ2-1; possible D gene TRBD2, 6 bases. The germline V and J ends were trimmed by 5 bases and 5 bases, with 16 bases remaining between them. The V gene's germline CDR1 is LNHNV and CDR2 YYDKDF (reference sequence). The CDR3 contains 15 residues. CDR3 bases: TGTGCCACCAGCGTTGGGCGCGGGGTTGACAATGAGCAGTTCTTC. This codes for CATSVGRGVDNEQFF.

The rearrangement uses TRBV27 and TRBJ1-5; D is unresolved. The CDR3 sequence is 15 residues long. The V end lost 4 bases, the J end lost 3 bases, and 13 bases lay between the germline ends. From germline, CDR1 is MNHEY and CDR2 SMNVEV (reference sequence). The CDR3 DNA is TGTGCCAGCAGTTCCTCGGACGGATCCAATCAGCCCCAGCATTTT. Translation gives CASSSSDGSNQPQHF.

CDR3 sequence (DNA): TGTGCCAGCAGCCTCCGGGACAGCCTTTCCACTGAAGCTTTCTTT. Its translation: CASSLRDSLSTEAFF. The chain uses TRBV28 and TRBJ1-1; the match to TRBD1 covers 7 bases. This CDR3 is 15 amino acids long. With V trimmed by 6 bases and J by 4 bases, 11 bases remained unmatched. Germline V lookup: CDR1 MDHEN, CDR2 SYDVKM. Variable domain in full (rest from reference TRBV28 and TRBJ1-1): DVKVTQSSRYLVKRTGEKVFLECVQDMDHENMFWYRQDPGLGLRLIYFSYDVKMKEKGDIPEGYSVSREKKERFSLILESASTNQTSMYLCASSLRDSLSTEAFFGQGTRLTVV.

This clonotype was recorded a few times. The J gene is TRBJ1-2, the V gene TRBV20-1; D remains ambiguous. The CDR3 has 12 residues. V gave up 3 bases and J gave up 8 bases, with 13 bases separating them. CDR1 and CDR2 from the germline V gene are DFQATT and SNEGSKA (reference sequence). CDR3 residues: CSARGSEEGYTF. The DNA of the CDR3 is TGCAGTGCTAGGGGGAGCGAGGAGGGCTACACCTTC.

J is TRBJ2-6 and V is TRBV20-1; D is perhaps TRBD1 (7 bases). The CDR3 covers 16 residues. From germline, CDR1 is DFQATT and CDR2 SNEGSKA (reference sequence). Trimming shortened V by 3 bases and J by 0 bases, and 12 bases separated the two germline ends. In nucleotides, the CDR3 is TGCAGTGCTAGTCCAGGGGGGTTCTCTGGGGCCAACGTCCTGACTTTC. Its protein is CSASPGGFSGANVLTF.

V gene TRBV28 combines with J gene TRBJ1-1, with unresolved D. V lost 1 base and J lost 6, with 3 bases in between. CDR3 length: 11 amino acids. Germline V gene lookup returns CDR1 MDHEN and CDR2 SYDVKM. The CDR3 sequence: CASSLSAEAFF. CDR3 nucleotide sequence: TGTGCCAGCAGTTTATCGGCTGAAGCTTTCTTT.

This clonotype was counted between two and nine times. The chain employs TRBV7-2 and TRBJ2-3, with 11 nucleotides matching TRBD2. Germline trimming cut 4 bases from V and 0 bases from J; bases unmatched to any gene: 9. There are 18 residues in the CDR3. Germline CDR1 SGHTA, CDR2 FQGNSA. CDR3 bases: TGTGCCAGCAGCTCGAGGTTAACTAGCGGGAGTAGCACAGATACGCAGTATTTT. It encodes CASSSRLTSGSSTDTQYF.

This clonotype was seen a few times. The V gene is TRBV29-1, the J gene TRBJ2-7; 8 bases fit TRBD1. Germline loops: CDR1 SQVTM, CDR2 ANQGSEA. This CDR3 is 15 amino acids long. V was clipped by 7 bases and J by 3 bases; unmatched bases: 14. CDR3 DNA sequence: TGCAGCGGCGGGACAGGCCGAGGGGTTGGCTACGAGCAGTACTTC. Encoded protein: CSGGTGRGVGYEQYF.

The CDR3 DNA reads TGCGCCAGCAGCCAAGAGGTTGGGGGGATGTACAATGAGCAGTTCTTC. Residues: CASSQEVGGMYNEQFF. The chain uses TRBV4-1 and TRBJ2-1, with a tentative D call TRBD2 (6 bases). The CDR3 is 16 residues long. Germline V CDR1 and CDR2: MGHRA, YSYEKL. Trimming stripped 0 bases from V and 4 bases from J, with 13 bases between.

This clonotype has just a few counts. The chain has TRBV7-9 and TRBJ2-1; D is possibly TRBD1 (6 bases). Germline V gene data show CDR1 as SEHNR and CDR2 as FQNEAQ (reference sequence). Trimming removed 4 bases at V and 2 bases at J, with 15 bases between. The CDR3 spans 16 residues. In DNA, the CDR3 is TGTGCCAGCAGCTCCGCCGACAGGCCTCCCTACAATGAGCAGTTCTTC. Translating it yields CASSSADRPPYNEQFF.

The chain is built from TRBV7-8 and TRBJ1-2; D is unresolved. There are 14 residues in the CDR3. Germline loops: CDR1 SGHVS, CDR2 FQNEAQ. The ends were cut back, 5 bases at V and 4 bases at J, with 14 bases in the middle. The chain's CDR3 is CASSVAEVGYGYTF. CDR3 nucleotide sequence: TGTGCCAGCAGCGTGGCGGAGGTTGGCTATGGCTACACCTTC.

The chain carries TRBV20-1 and TRBJ2-5; the D is unclear. The J call may be wrong; the DNA end is better matched by TRBJ2-1. The germline CDR1 and CDR2 sequences are DFQATT and SNEGSKA (reference sequence). The CDR3 runs 13 residues. CDR3 nucleotide sequence: TGCAGTGCTAGAGATTCATGGGAAGAGACCCAGTTCTTC. Translated, it gives CSARDSWEETQFF.

The chain links TRBV7-9 to TRBJ2-5, with 8 positions matching TRBD2. In germline, CDR1 is SEHNR, CDR2 FQNEAQ (reference sequence). V dropped 7 bases and J dropped 11; count of bases not matched to a gene: 15. This CDR3 is 14 amino acids long. This CDR3 reads CASKGTRAGNEQYF. CDR3 nucleotide sequence: TGTGCCAGCAAGGGGACTAGGGCTGGTAATGAGCAGTACTTC.

The genes are TRBV5-1 and TRBJ1-1; 8 bases match TRBD1. The CDR3 has 16 residues. The V gene's germline CDR1 is SGHRS and CDR2 YFSETQ. V lost 0 bases, J lost 1 base, and 5 bases stayed unmatched. The CDR3, as DNA: TGCGCCAGCAGCTTGGGATACGGACAGGGGAACACTGAAGCTTTCTTT. Translation: CASSLGYGQGNTEAFF. The variable domain in full, completed from reference TRBV5-1 and TRBJ1-1, reads KAGVTQTPRYLIKTRGQQVTLSCSPISGHRSVSWYQQTPGQGLQFLFEYFSETQRNKGNFPGRFSGRQFSNSRSEMNVSTLELGDSALYLCASSLGYGQGNTEAFFGQGTRLTVV.

The CDR3, as DNA: TGTGCCAGCTCACAGACAGGGGCTTACGACGAGCAGTACTTC. It specifies CASSQTGAYDEQYF. V is TRBV18 and J is TRBJ2-4, with 8 bases fitting TRBD1. Gene TRBJ2-7 matches the end of the DNA better, so the J call may be wrong. This CDR3 comprises 14 residues. The germline gives CDR1 KGHSH, CDR2 LQKENI.

In this sample, this clonotype turned up many times. The rearrangement uses TRBV12-3 or TRBV12-4 and TRBJ2-3; D ambiguous. V shed 2 bases and J shed 4 bases, with 4 bases lying between them. The CDR3 is 12 residues long. This chain's CDR3 is CASSLFADTQYF. In DNA, the CDR3 is TGTGCCAGCAGTTTATTCGCAGATACGCAGTATTTT.